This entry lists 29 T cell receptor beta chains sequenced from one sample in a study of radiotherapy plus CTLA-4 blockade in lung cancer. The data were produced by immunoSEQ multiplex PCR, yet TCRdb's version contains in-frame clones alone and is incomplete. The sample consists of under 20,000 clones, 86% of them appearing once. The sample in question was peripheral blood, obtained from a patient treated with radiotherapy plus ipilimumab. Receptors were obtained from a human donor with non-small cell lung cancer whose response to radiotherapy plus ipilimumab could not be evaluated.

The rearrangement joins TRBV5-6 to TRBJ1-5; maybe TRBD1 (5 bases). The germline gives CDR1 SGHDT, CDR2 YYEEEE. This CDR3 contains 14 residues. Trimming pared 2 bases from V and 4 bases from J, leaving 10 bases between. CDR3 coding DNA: TGTGCCAGCAGCTTCGGGCAGGGAAATCAGCCCCAGCATTTT. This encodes CASSFGQGNQPQHF.

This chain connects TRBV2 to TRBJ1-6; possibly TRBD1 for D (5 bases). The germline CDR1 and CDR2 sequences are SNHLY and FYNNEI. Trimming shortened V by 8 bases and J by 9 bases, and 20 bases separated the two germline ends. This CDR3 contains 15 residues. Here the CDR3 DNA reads TGTGCCAGCCGCCCCTCGGAGGGGAGTAGTTCACCCCTCCACTTT. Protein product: CASRPSEGSSSPLHF.

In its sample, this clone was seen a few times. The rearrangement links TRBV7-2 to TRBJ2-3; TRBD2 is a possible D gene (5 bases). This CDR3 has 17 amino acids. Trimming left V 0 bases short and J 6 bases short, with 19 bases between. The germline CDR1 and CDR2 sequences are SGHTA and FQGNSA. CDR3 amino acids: CASSLAARGSFLDTQYF. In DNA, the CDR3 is TGTGCCAGCAGCTTAGCGGCCCGGGGTTCCTTTTTGGATACGCAGTATTTT. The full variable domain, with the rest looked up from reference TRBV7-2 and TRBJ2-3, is GAGVSQSPSNKVTEKGKDVELRCDPISGHTALYWYRQSLGQGLEFLIYFQGNSAPDKSGLPSDRFSAERTGGSVSTLTIQRTQQEDSAVYLCASSLAARGSFLDTQYFGPGTRLTVL.

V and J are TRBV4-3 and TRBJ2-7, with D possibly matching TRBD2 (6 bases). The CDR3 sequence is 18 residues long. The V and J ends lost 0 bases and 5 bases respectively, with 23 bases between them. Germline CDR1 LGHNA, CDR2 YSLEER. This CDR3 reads CASSQDSSTWGVMDEQYF. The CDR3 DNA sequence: TGCGCCAGCAGCCAAGATTCATCAACCTGGGGGGTAATGGACGAGCAGTACTTC.

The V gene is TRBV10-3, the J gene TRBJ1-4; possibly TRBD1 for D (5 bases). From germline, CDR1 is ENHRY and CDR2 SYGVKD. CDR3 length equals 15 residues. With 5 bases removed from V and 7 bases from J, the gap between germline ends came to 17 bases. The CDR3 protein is CAISSPGGGPEKLFF. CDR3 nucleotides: TGTGCCATCAGTTCGCCCGGGGGAGGTCCTGAAAAACTGTTTTTT.

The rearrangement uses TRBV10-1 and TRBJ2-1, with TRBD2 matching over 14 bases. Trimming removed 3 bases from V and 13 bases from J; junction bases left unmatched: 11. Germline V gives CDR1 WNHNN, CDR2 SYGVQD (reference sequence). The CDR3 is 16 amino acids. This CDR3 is CASSDPGTSGSQEQFF. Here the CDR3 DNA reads TGCGCCAGCAGTGACCCCGGGACTAGCGGGAGCCAGGAACAGTTCTTC.

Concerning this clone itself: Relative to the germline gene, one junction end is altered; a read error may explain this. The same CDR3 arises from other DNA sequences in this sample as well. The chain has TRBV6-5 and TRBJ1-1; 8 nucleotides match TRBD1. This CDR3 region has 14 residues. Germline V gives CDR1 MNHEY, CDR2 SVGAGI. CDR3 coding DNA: TGCGCCAGCAGCATCCAGGGGGCGGTCACTGAAGCTTTCTTT. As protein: CASSIQGAVTEAFF.

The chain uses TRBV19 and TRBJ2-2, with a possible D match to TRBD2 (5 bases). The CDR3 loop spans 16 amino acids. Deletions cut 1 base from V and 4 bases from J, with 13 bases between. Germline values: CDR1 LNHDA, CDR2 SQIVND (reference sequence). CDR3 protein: CASSIGSGGSTGELFF. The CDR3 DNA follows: TGTGCCAGTAGTATAGGATCAGGTGGGAGCACCGGGGAGCTGTTTTTT.

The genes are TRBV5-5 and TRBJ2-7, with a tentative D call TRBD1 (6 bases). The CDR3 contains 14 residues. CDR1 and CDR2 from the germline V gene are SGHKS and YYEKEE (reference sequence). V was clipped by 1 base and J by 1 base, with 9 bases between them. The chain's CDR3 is CASSLTGWSYEQYF. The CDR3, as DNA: TGTGCCAGCAGCTTGACAGGGTGGTCCTACGAGCAGTACTTC.

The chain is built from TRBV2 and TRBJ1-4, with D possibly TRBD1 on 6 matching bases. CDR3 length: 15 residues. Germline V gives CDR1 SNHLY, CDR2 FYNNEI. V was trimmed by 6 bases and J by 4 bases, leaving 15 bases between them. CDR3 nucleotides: TGTGCCAGCAGCCCCAACACAGGGTTTAATGAAAAACTGTTTTTT. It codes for CASSPNTGFNEKLFF.

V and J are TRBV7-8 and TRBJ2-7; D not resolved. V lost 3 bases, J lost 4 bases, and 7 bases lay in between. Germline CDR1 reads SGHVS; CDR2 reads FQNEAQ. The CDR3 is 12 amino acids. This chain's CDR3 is CASSFSTYEQYF. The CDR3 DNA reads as TGTGCCAGCAGCTTCTCGACTTACGAGCAGTACTTC.

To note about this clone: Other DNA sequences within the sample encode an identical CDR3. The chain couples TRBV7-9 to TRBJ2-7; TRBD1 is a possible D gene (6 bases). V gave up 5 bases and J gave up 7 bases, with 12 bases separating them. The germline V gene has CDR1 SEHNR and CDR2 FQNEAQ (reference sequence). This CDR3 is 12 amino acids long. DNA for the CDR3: TGTGCCAGCAGCCCCTTGGGGGCAGAGCAGTACTTC. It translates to CASSPLGAEQYF.

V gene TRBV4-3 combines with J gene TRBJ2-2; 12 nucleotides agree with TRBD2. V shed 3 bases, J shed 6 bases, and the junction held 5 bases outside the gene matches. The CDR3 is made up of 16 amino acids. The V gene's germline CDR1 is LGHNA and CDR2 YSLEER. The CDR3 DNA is TGCGCCAGCAGCCAGATTCTAGCGGGGGGGCCCGGGGAGCTGTTTTTT. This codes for CASSQILAGGPGELFF.

The CDR3 spells CASSAGGSGIEQFF. CDR3 bases: TGTGCCAGCAGCGCAGGGGGTAGCGGCATTGAGCAGTTCTTC. The chain is built from TRBV5-6 and TRBJ2-1, with D possibly matching TRBD1 (7 bases). Trimming took 4 bases from V and 9 from J, leaving 17 bases between them. CDR3 size: 14 residues. Germline values: CDR1 SGHDT, CDR2 YYEEEE. Full variable domain (rest looked up from reference TRBV5-6 and TRBJ2-1): DAGVTQSPTHLIKTRGQQVTLRCSPKSGHDTVSWYQQALGQGPQFIFQYYEEEERQRGNFPDRFSGHQFPNYSSELNVNALLLGDSALYLCASSAGGSGIEQFFGPGTRLTVL.

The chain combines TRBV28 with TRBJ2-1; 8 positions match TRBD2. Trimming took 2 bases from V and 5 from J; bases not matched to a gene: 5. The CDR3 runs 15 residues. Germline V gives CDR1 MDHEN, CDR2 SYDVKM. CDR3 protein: CASSLQPGLDNEQFF. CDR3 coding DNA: TGTGCCAGCAGTTTACAACCGGGACTAGACAATGAGCAGTTCTTC.

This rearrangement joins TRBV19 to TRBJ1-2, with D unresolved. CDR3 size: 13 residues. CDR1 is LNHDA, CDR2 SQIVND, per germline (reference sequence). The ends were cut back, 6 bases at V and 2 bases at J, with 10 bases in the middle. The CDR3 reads CASRAIPNYGYTF. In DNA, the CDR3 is TGTGCCAGTAGAGCGATCCCCAACTATGGCTACACCTTC.

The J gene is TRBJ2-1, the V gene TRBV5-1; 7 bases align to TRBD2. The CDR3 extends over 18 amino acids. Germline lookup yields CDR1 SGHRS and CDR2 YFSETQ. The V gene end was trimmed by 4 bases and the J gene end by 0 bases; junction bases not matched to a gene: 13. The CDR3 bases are TGCGCCAGCAGCACTCGGGTCGCGGGAGTGAGCTCCTACAATGAGCAGTTCTTC. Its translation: CASSTRVAGVSSYNEQFF.

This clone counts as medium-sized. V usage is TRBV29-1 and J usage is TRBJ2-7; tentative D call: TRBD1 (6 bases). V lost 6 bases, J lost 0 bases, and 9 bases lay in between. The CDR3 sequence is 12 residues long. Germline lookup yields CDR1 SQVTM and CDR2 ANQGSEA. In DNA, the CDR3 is TGCAGCGTCTTACAGGGCTCCTACGAGCAGTACTTC. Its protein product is CSVLQGSYEQYF.

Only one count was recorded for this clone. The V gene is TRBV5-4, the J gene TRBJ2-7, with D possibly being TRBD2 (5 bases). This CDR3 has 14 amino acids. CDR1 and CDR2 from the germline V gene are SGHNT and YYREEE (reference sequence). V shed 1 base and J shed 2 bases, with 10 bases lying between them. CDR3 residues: CASSLSGVPYEQYF. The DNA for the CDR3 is TGTGCCAGCAGCTTGTCCGGGGTCCCCTACGAGCAGTACTTC. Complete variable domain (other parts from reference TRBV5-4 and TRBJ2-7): ETGVTQSPTHLIKTRGQQVTLRCSSQSGHNTVSWYQQALGQGPQFIFQYYREEENGRGNFPPRFSGLQFPNYSSELNVNALELDDSALYLCASSLSGVPYEQYFGPGTRLTVT.

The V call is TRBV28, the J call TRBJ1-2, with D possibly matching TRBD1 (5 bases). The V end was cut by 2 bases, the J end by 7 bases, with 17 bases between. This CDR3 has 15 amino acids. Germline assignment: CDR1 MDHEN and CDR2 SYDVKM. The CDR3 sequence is CASSLAQAGYVGYTF. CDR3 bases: TGTGCCAGCAGTTTAGCACAGGCGGGGTACGTTGGCTACACCTTC.

The CDR3 region has the DNA TGTGCCAGCAGCTCGCCGGGACTAGCGGGAGTGGGAGATACGCAGTATTTT. It encodes CASSSPGLAGVGDTQYF. The chain carries TRBV7-2 and TRBJ2-3; 14 bases align to TRBD2. V was pared by 4 bases and J by 5 bases, with 8 bases of the junction left unmatched. CDR1 and CDR2 from the germline V gene are SGHTA and FQGNSA. The CDR3 runs 17 residues. Based on the CDR3 plus reference TRBV7-2 and TRBJ2-3, the full variable domain is GAGVSQSPSNKVTEKGKDVELRCDPISGHTALYWYRQSLGQGLEFLIYFQGNSAPDKSGLPSDRFSAERTGGSVSTLTIQRTQQEDSAVYLCASSSPGLAGVGDTQYFGPGTRLTVL.

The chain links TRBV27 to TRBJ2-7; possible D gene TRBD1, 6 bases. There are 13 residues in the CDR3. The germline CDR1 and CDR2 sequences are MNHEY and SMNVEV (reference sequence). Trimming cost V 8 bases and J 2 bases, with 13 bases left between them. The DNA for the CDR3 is TGTGCCAGCGGACAGTCGAGGACCTACGAGCAGTACTTC. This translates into CASGQSRTYEQYF.

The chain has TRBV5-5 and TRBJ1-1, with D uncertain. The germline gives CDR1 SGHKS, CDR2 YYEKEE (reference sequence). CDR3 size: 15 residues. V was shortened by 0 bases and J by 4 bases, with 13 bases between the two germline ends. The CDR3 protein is CASSLAGRLGTEAFF. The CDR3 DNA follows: TGTGCCAGCAGCTTGGCCGGCAGGTTGGGCACTGAAGCTTTCTTT.

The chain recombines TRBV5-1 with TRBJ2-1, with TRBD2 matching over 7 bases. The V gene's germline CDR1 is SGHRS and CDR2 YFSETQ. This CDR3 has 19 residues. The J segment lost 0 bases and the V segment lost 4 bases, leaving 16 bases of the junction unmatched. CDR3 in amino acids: CASSLLPNGAGSSYNEQFF. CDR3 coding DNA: TGCGCCAGCAGCCTTCTTCCCAACGGAGCGGGGTCCTCCTACAATGAGCAGTTCTTC.

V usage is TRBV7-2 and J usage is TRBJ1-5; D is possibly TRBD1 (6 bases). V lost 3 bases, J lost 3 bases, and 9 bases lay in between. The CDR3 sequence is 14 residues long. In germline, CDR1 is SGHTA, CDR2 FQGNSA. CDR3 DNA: TGTGCCAGCAGCTTGGACAGCAACAATCAGCCCCAGCATTTT. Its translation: CASSLDSNNQPQHF.

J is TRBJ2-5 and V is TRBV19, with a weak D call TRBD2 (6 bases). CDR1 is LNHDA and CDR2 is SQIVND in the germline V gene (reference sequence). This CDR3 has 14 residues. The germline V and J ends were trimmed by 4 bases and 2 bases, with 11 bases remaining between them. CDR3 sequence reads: CASSTPGTQETQYF. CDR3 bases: TGTGCCAGTAGTACCCCCGGGACTCAAGAGACCCAGTACTTC.

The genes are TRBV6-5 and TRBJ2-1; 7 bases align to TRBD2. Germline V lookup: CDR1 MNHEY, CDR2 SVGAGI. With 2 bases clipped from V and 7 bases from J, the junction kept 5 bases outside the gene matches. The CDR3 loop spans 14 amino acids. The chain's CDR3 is CASSYGDGGNEQFF. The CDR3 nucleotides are TGTGCCAGCAGTTACGGGGACGGGGGGAATGAGCAGTTCTTC.

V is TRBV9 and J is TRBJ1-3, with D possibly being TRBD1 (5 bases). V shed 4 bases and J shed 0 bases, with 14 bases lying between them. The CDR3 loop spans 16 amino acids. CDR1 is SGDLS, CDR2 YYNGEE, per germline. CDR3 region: CASSSRGGSSGNTIYF. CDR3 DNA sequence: TGTGCCAGCAGCTCCCGGGGGGGGAGCTCTGGAAACACCATATATTTT.

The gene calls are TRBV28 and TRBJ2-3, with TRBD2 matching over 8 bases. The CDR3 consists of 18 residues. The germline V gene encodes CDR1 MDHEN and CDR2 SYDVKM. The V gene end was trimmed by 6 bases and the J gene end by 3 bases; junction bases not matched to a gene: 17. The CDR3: CASSQELETLAGTDTQYF. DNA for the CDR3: TGTGCCAGCAGCCAAGAATTGGAAACTCTAGCGGGTACAGATACGCAGTATTTT.